This T cell receptor (beta chain) was identified in a study of post-analysis software for immune sequencing data. Tagging with unique molecular identifiers was a feature of the TCR beta cDNA libraries. TCRdb itself ran the PCR reads through MiXCR, one entry per CDR3 protein. The sample carries about 770,000 distinct CDR3 sequences, about 45% recorded once. Whole-study results and caveats: Compared with controls, patients had more of roughly five TRBV segments, including TRBV5-6, TRBV5-1 and TRBV20-1.

CDR1 and CDR2 (germline): DFQATT, SNEGSKA (reference sequence). V trimming: 6 bases; J trimming: 2 bases; junction bases outside the gene matches: 5. The CDR3 loop spans 13 amino acids. Remarks on this clonotype: Its antigen is unknown.

Sequences were obtained from blood. The TCR comes from a girl under 18 with multiple sclerosis. V usage is TRBV20-1 and J usage is TRBJ1-2, with 8 bases lining up with TRBD1. The CDR3 DNA is TGCAGTGCCCTGGGACAGGCCAACTATGGCTACACCTTC. Translated: CSALGQANYGYTF.